A selection of T cell receptor beta chains follows, all from one sample in a study of blood T cell repertoires in COVID-19. Produced via immunoSEQ multiplex PCR; TCRdb's table is partial and in-frame only. The repertoire consists of tens of thousands of clones, with around 80% occurring once and the leading ten covering roughly 18%. Sequenced sample: peripheral blood. Receptors originate from a woman in her sixties or seventies with acute or convalescent COVID-19. Each CDR3 is given with its conserved first and last residue. The D gene is left open where the match is weak. Only some rows state a clone size, as once, few, many or a class for expanded clones.

V gene	D gene	clone size	J gene	CDR3 DNA	CDR3 protein
TRBV19	.	.	TRBJ2-1	TGTGCCAGTAAGGGGCCGAATGAGCAGTTCTTC	CASKGPNEQFF
TRBV6-2/TRBV6-3	TRBD2	.	TRBJ2-3	TGTGCCAGCAGTCTCCAGCGGGGGGCCCCAGATACGCAGTATTTT	CASSLQRGAPDTQYF
TRBV5-1	.	once	TRBJ2-5	TGCGCCAGCAGCTTGGTAGTGACAGCCGAGACCCAGTACTTC	CASSLVVTAETQYF
TRBV29-1	.	.	TRBJ2-5	TGCAGCGTTGCCCCAGACTTAAGTACTTTTGCTGAGACCCAGTACTTC	CSVAPDLSTFAETQYF
TRBV11-2	TRBD1	few	TRBJ1-2	TGTGCCAGCAGCTTAGGGACAGGGTTTTATGGCTACACCTTC	CASSLGTGFYGYTF
TRBV5-4	.	few	TRBJ1-2	TGTGCCAGCAGCGATGAGGTCGGCTATGGCTACACCTTC	CASSDEVGYGYTF
TRBV4-2	TRBD1	few	TRBJ1-3	TGTGCCAGCAGCACAGGTACAGGGGGAAATGGAAACACCATATATTTT	CASSTGTGGNGNTIYF
TRBV27	.	.	TRBJ1-1	TGTGCCAGCAGCCGCACGACACCCTTGAACACTGAAGCTTTCTTT	CASSRTTPLNTEAFF
TRBV5-1	TRBD1	.	TRBJ2-3	TGCGCCAGCAGTTACCAGGGGGCGCGGGTAGCAGATACGCAGTATTTT	CASSYQGARVADTQYF
TRBV18	.	.	TRBJ2-1	TGTGCCAGCTCATCGGACAGCAACAATGAGCAGTTCTTC	CASSSDSNNEQFF
TRBV21-1	.	.	TRBJ1-5	TGTGCCAGCAGCAAAGTCGAGGGTGAACAGCCCCAGCATTTT	CASSKVEGEQPQHF
TRBV5-1	TRBD1	.	TRBJ2-7	TGCGCCAGCGGTCAGGGGCCCCAGGGGGCGCGTTACGAGCAGTACTTC	CASGQGPQGARYEQYF
TRBV5-1	.	.	TRBJ1-1	TGCGCCAGCAGCTTAAGCAGAGCGAAGGCCCTCGACACTGAAGCTTTCTTT	CASSLSRAKALDTEAFF
TRBV6-6	TRBD2	.	TRBJ2-1	TGTGCCAGCAGTCGCGGACTAGCGGGGCGGGATGAGCAGTTCTTC	CASSRGLAGRDEQFF
TRBV7-9	TRBD1	.	TRBJ1-1	TGTGCCAGCAGCTTAGAATGGACAGGGGACACTGAAGCTTTCTTT	CASSLEWTGDTEAFF
TRBV19	.	few	TRBJ2-3	TGTGCCAGTAGTATGGGGGGATTCACAGATACGCAGTATTTT	CASSMGGFTDTQYF
TRBV19	TRBD1	few	TRBJ1-4	TGTGCCAGTAGGGGACAGCTAAATGAAAAACTGTTTTTT	CASRGQLNEKLFF
TRBV30	.	.	TRBJ2-7	TGTGCCTGGAGTCAAGGGGGCTCCTACGAGCAGTACTTC	CAWSQGGSYEQYF
TRBV2	TRBD1	.	TRBJ1-2	TGTGCCAGCAGTGAAACTGAGACAGGGAGCTTCTATGGCTACACCTTC	CASSETETGSFYGYTF
TRBV7-7	TRBD1	few	TRBJ2-7	TGTGCCAGCAGCCCCGGGACAGGCGCTGGGTACGAGCAGTACTTC	CASSPGTGAGYEQYF
TRBV7-9	TRBD1	many	TRBJ2-5	TGTGCCAGCAGCTTCGGACAGGGGGCGCAAGAGACCCAGTACTTC	CASSFGQGAQETQYF
TRBV11-2	.	.	TRBJ1-5	TGTGCCAGCAGCTTAAGGGGAGGTTTGGGGAGCAATCAGCCCCAGCATTTT	CASSLRGGLGSNQPQHF
TRBV7-2	TRBD1	.	TRBJ1-6	TGTGCCAGCAGCTTAGTACTAACAGGGGGGTCCTATAATTCACCCCTCCACTTT	CASSLVLTGGSYNSPLHF
TRBV25-1	.	.	TRBJ2-4	TGTGCCAGCATATCCGGGGGAGACATTCAGTACTTC	CASISGGDIQYF
TRBV6-1	.	many	TRBJ2-7	TGTGCCAGCAGTGAAGCGCTCGGTAGCGGAGGATACGAGCAGTACTTC	CASSEALGSGGYEQYF
TRBV5-4	TRBD1	once	TRBJ1-1	TGTGCCAGCAGGCCGGGACAGGGTGCGGGTAGGACTGAAGCTTTCTTT	CASRPGQGAGRTEAFF
TRBV7-2	.	.	TRBJ2-3	TGTGCCAGCAGCCTCCGACTAGGCACAGATACGCAGTATTTT	CASSLRLGTDTQYF
TRBV19	TRBD1	.	TRBJ2-2	TGTGCCAGTAGTATAAGGGGACAGGGATCGACCGGGGAGCTGTTTTTT	CASSIRGQGSTGELFF
TRBV11-2	.	.	TRBJ1-6	TGTGCCAGCAGCTTATTTGCGGGGGCATCCTATAATTCACCCCTCCACTTT	CASSLFAGASYNSPLHF
TRBV7-2	.	.	TRBJ2-7	TGTGCCAGCAGCTATAGCGGCAGATCCTACGAGCAGTACTTC	CASSYSGRSYEQYF
TRBV3-1/TRBV3-2	TRBD2	.	TRBJ2-3	TGTGCCAGCAGCCAAGATAGGGAGCGGGGGGGTGCAGATACGCAGTATTTT	CASSQDRERGGADTQYF